The rows below give T cell receptor beta chains drawn from one sample of a study of cytomegalovirus exposure and HLA in healthy donors. Method: immunoSEQ multiplex PCR; TCRdb's copy keeps in-frame clones and lacks some. Among roughly 230,000 clones listed, 78% were seen once. The specimen sequenced was PBMCs. These receptor sequences come from a boy aged 10-17 years in good health and CMV-seronegative. CDR3s include the opening cysteine and the closing phenylalanine or tryptophan. D genes are given only for firm matches. Clone sizes are given selectively: once, few, many, or a class where the clone is expanded.

j_gene,v_gene,abundance,d_gene,CDR3aa,CDR3nt
TRBJ2-1,TRBV5-1,few,NA,CASSSQPEGSYNEQFF,TGCGCCAGCAGCTCCCAACCGGAGGGCTCCTACAATGAGCAGTTCTTC
TRBJ2-3,TRBV5-1,NA,TRBD2,CASSYTYSGRARADTQYF,TGCGCCAGCAGCTATACTTATAGCGGGAGGGCCAGGGCAGATACGCAGTATTTT
TRBJ1-2,TRBV18,NA,NA,CASSPYTGEAYGYTF,TGTGCCAGCTCACCATACACAGGAGAAGCCTATGGCTACACCTTC
TRBJ2-7,TRBV11-3,once,TRBD2,CASSLGGAGGYEQYF,TGTGCCAGCAGCTTAGGCGGGGCGGGGGGCTACGAGCAGTACTTC
TRBJ2-2,TRBV5-4,NA,TRBD1,CASSLEGQGELFF,TGTGCCAGCAGCTTGGAGGGACAGGGGGAGCTGTTTTTT
TRBJ1-1,TRBV7-9,NA,TRBD1,CASSPRDRNTEAFF,TGTGCCAGCAGCCCCCGGGACAGGAACACTGAAGCTTTCTTT
TRBJ2-7,TRBV27,NA,NA,CASSLSDAGHFDEQYF,TGTGCCAGCAGTTTATCTGATGCAGGTCATTTCGACGAGCAGTACTTC
TRBJ1-1,TRBV2,NA,NA,CASRVLRGNTEAFF,TGTGCCAGCAGAGTACTCAGGGGGAACACTGAAGCTTTCTTT
TRBJ1-1,TRBV4-1,NA,NA,CASSQFGVNTEAFF,TGCGCCAGCAGCCAATTCGGGGTGAACACTGAAGCTTTCTTT
TRBJ1-2,TRBV7-9,NA,TRBD1,CASSLQGAYGYTF,TGTGCCAGCAGCTTACAGGGGGCATATGGCTACACCTTC
TRBJ1-1,TRBV7-9,NA,NA,CASSFNEHWNTEAFF,TGTGCCAGCAGCTTTAACGAACATTGGAACACTGAAGCTTTCTTT
TRBJ2-7,TRBV2,NA,TRBD2,CASSVGLAGEQYF,TGTGCCAGCAGTGTTGGACTAGCAGGCGAGCAGTACTTC
TRBJ1-1,TRBV30,NA,NA,CAWSWGQGGAFF,TGTGCCTGGAGTTGGGGGCAGGGTGGAGCTTTCTTT
TRBJ1-2,TRBV5-6,NA,TRBD1,CASSPLQGATYGYTF,TGTGCCAGCAGCCCCCTACAGGGGGCGACCTATGGCTACACCTTC
TRBJ1-4,TRBV6-6,NA,NA,CASKGGSSEKLFF,TGTGCCAGCAAAGGCGGTTCTTCTGAAAAACTGTTTTTT